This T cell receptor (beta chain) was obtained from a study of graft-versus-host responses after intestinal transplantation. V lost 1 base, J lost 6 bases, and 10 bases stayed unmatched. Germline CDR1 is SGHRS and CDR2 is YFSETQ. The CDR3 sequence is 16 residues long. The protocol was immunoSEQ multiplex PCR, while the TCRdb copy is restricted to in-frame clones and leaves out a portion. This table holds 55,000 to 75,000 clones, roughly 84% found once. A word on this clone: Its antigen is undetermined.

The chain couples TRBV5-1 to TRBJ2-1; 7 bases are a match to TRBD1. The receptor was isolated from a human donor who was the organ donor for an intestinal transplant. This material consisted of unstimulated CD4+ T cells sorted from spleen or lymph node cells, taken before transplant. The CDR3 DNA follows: TGCGCCAGCAGCTTGATAACCTCCCGGGACAGCAATGAGCAGTTCTTC. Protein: CASSLITSRDSNEQFF. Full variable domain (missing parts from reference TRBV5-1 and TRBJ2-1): KAGVTQTPRYLIKTRGQQVTLSCSPISGHRSVSWYQQTPGQGLQFLFEYFSETQRNKGNFPGRFSGRQFSNSRSEMNVSTLELGDSALYLCASSLITSRDSNEQFFGPGTRLTVL.